This T cell receptor beta chain was sequenced for a study of cytomegalovirus exposure and HLA in healthy donors. Study-wide findings and caveats: DRB1 showed the most TCR associations and HLA-C the fewest in a later analysis, as rates varied by HLA locus. CMV serostatus stood as the only immune exposure information on hand. TRBV6-2, TRBV6-3 and some other V segments were unresolvable in 87-base-pair reads. Most TCR sequences proved rare, with some public TCRs found in many donors.

Germline V lookup: CDR1 SGHNT, CDR2 YYREEE (reference sequence). V lost 0 bases and J lost 2, with 11 bases in between. The length of the CDR3 is 15 residues. Primers for the PCR totalled 60 Vbeta and 13 Jbeta. The method was immunoSEQ multiplex PCR; TCRdb's version includes in-frame clones alone and lacks a portion of them. The listing contains 90,000 to 150,000 clones. Note on this clone: The antigen remains undetermined.

The receptor's source is a man between 18 and 35 years old in good health and CMV-seronegative. The chain carries TRBV5-4 and TRBJ1-2; no reliable D call. Sequenced sample: PBMCs. CDR3 loop: CASSLAPETNYGYTF. In DNA form, the CDR3 reads TGTGCCAGCAGCTTGGCCCCAGAAACAAACTATGGCTACACCTTC. The variable domain in full, completed from reference TRBV5-4 and TRBJ1-2, reads ETGVTQSPTHLIKTRGQQVTLRCSSQSGHNTVSWYQQALGQGPQFIFQYYREEENGRGNFPPRFSGLQFPNYSSELNVNALELDDSALYLCASSLAPETNYGYTFGSGTRLTVV.